What follows are 28 T cell receptor beta chains derived from one specimen sequenced in a study of T cell responses to AZD1222 COVID-19 vaccine (dated by TCRdb to the early 2020s). Explained via the paper, the time point label denotes: baseline before first vaccination. Interpreted using the paper, the treatment or condition label stands for: meningococcal conjugate vaccine given as trial control. Receptor amplification or capture employed the immunoSEQ multiplex PCR assay. TCRdb provides this immuneACCESS table in a form limited to in-frame rearrangements. Some clones are lacking; in checked studies, under half of them reflect an unresolved V gene, and why the rest are absent is not known. The sample yields some 140,000 clones; around 85% were counted once. The ten largest clones add up to roughly 5% of the sample. Sequences were derived from peripheral blood, sampled on day 0 of MenACWY control vaccination. Receptors were obtained from an adult in good health.

The V and J genes are TRBV10-3 and TRBJ1-3; TRBD1 might be the D (6 bases). CDR3 length equals 15 residues. Per germline, CDR1 ENHRY and CDR2 SYGVKD. Between the trimmed V and J ends, which lost 3 bases and 6 bases, there was a span of 15 bases. The CDR3: CAISEYFGQLNTIYF. CDR3 DNA: TGTGCCATCAGTGAATATTTCGGACAGTTAAACACCATATATTTT.

In regard to this clone: Other DNA sequences within the sample encode an identical CDR3. This rearrangement joins TRBV13 to TRBJ1-1; D unresolved. Germline CDR1 and CDR2: PRHDT and FYEKMQ (reference sequence). This CDR3 spans 13 amino acids. With 5 bases removed from V and 1 base from J, the gap between germline ends came to 8 bases. CDR3 protein: CASSLRQNTEAFF. CDR3 nucleotide sequence: TGTGCCAGCAGCCTTAGACAGAACACTGAAGCTTTCTTT.

The V gene is TRBV4-2, the J gene TRBJ1-6, with D maybe TRBD1 (5 bases). CDR3 length: 16 amino acids. Germline V gene data show CDR1 as LGHNA and CDR2 as YNFKEQ. Deletions cut 0 bases from V and 7 bases from J, with 13 bases between. The CDR3 DNA reads TGTGCCAGCAGCCAAGATCTCGGGGGATCGAATTCACCCCTCCACTTT. It yields the protein CASSQDLGGSNSPLHF.

The chain employs TRBV7-7 and TRBJ2-3, with 15 bases fitting TRBD2. V lost 5 bases and J lost 1; bases outside the gene matches: 7. The CDR3 is 18 amino acids. Germline V gene sequence: CDR1 SSHAT, CDR2 FNYEAQ (reference sequence). The CDR3 bases are TGTGCCAGCAGCCGAGGACTAGCGGGGGGGCCCGGCACAGATACGCAGTATTTT. Its translation is CASSRGLAGGPGTDTQYF.

The rearrangement joins TRBV6-5 to TRBJ2-2; 7 bases align to TRBD1. J was trimmed by 1 base and V by 7 bases; bases with no gene match: 3. The CDR3 contains 14 residues. Germline V CDR1 and CDR2: MNHEY, SVGAGI. CDR3 loop: CASKGDRNTGELFF. The CDR3 DNA reads as TGTGCCAGCAAAGGGGACAGGAACACCGGGGAGCTGTTTTTT.

The gene calls are TRBV21-1 and TRBJ1-4. TRBV21-1 is listed as a pseudogene. CDR3 length: 16 residues. CDR3 DNA sequence: TGTGCCAGCAGCAAAGCGCCGGGTAAAACTAATGAAAAACTGTTTTTT. It translates to CASSKAPGKTNEKLFF.

This chain connects TRBV7-6 to TRBJ2-1; D is undetermined. This CDR3 is built from 15 residues. The ends were cut back, 1 base at V and 8 bases at J, with 15 bases in the middle. The germline gives CDR1 SGHVS, CDR2 FNYEAQ. The CDR3 loop is CASSLGVPRSDEQFF. The CDR3 bases are TGTGCCAGCAGCTTAGGAGTACCTCGAAGCGATGAGCAGTTCTTC. Full variable domain (remainder filled in from reference TRBV7-6 and TRBJ2-1): GAGVSQSPRYKVTKRGQDVALRCDPISGHVSLYWYRQALGQGPEFLTYFNYEAQQDKSGLPNDRFSAERPEGSISTLTIQRTEQRDSAMYRCASSLGVPRSDEQFFGPGTRLTVL.

The gene calls are TRBV3-1 (or the pseudogene TRBV3-2) and TRBJ1-5; 8 bases are a match to TRBD1. Germline V lookup: CDR1 LGHDT, CDR2 YNNKEL (reference sequence). The CDR3 length is 16 residues. V lost 4 bases to trimming and J lost 5 bases; unmatched junction nucleotides: 10. CDR3 nucleotides: TGTGCCAGCAGCCCTTCCCCGACAGGGGCGGATCAGCCCCAGCATTTT. It specifies CASSPSPTGADQPQHF.

The genes are TRBV7-2 and TRBJ2-7; tentatively, D is TRBD1 (6 bases). V was shortened by 5 bases and J by 5 bases, with 16 bases between the two germline ends. The CDR3 spans 14 residues. The germline CDR1 and CDR2 sequences are SGHTA and FQGNSA. The CDR3 DNA sequence: TGTGCCAGCAGCCTTTACCCGGACAGTAACGAGCAGTACTTC. It translates to CASSLYPDSNEQYF.

The chain couples TRBV6-2 or TRBV6-3 to TRBJ1-1; D is unclear. CDR1 is MNHEY and CDR2 is SVGEGT in the germline V gene. The CDR3 extends over 16 amino acids. V was cut by 2 bases and J by 4 bases, with 17 bases left in between. The CDR3 spells CASSYEPFRRFTEAFF. In nucleotides, the CDR3 is TGTGCCAGCAGTTACGAACCTTTCCGGCGGTTCACTGAAGCTTTCTTT.

This chain uses TRBV19 with TRBJ1-1; D remains unclear. This CDR3 comprises 12 residues. V was cut by 3 bases and J by 2 bases, with 4 bases left in between. Germline V gene sequence: CDR1 LNHDA, CDR2 SQIVND (reference sequence). CDR3 bases: TGTGCCAGTAGTATCGACAACACTGAAGCTTTCTTT. It yields the protein CASSIDNTEAFF.

V gene TRBV4-1 combines with J gene TRBJ2-1; 9 bases are a match to TRBD2. From germline, CDR1 is MGHRA and CDR2 YSYEKL. This CDR3 region has 15 residues. With 3 bases clipped from V and 4 bases from J, the junction kept 4 bases outside the gene matches. The CDR3 DNA sequence: TGCGCCAGCAGCCAGGGACTAGCTCTTTACAATGAGCAGTTCTTC. It specifies CASSQGLALYNEQFF.

This chain connects TRBV6-5 to TRBJ1-1; no definite D call. Germline values: CDR1 MNHEY, CDR2 SVGAGI. The CDR3 loop spans 13 amino acids. Trimming took off 2 bases at V and 1 base at J, with 5 bases between the two ends. In nucleotides, the CDR3 is TGTGCCAGCAGTTACAGCGAGAACACTGAAGCTTTCTTT. Translation: CASSYSENTEAFF.

This clone has just one count. The rearrangement joins TRBV6-5 to TRBJ2-7, with 10 bases aligning to TRBD2. The CDR3 loop spans 14 amino acids. CDR1 and CDR2 (germline): MNHEY, SVGAGI. V dropped 6 bases and J dropped 4; count of bases not matched to a gene: 6. The CDR3 coding sequence is TGTGCCAGCAGCTCGACTAGCGGGTTGTACGAGCAGTACGTC. Translation: CASSSTSGLYEQYV.

The chain links TRBV7-9 to TRBJ1-2; D is undetermined. Germline CDR1 is SEHNR and CDR2 is FQNEAQ (reference sequence). Between the trimmed V and J ends, which lost 1 base and 3 bases, there was a span of 6 bases. This CDR3 region has 13 residues. The CDR3 sequence is CASSLGPDYGYTF. CDR3 sequence (DNA): TGTGCCAGCAGCTTAGGTCCTGACTATGGCTACACCTTC. The whole variable domain, remainder taken from reference TRBV7-9 and TRBJ1-2, is DTGVSQNPRHKITKRGQNVTFRCDPISEHNRLYWYRQTLGQGPEFLTYFQNEAQLEKSRLLSDRFSAERPKGSFSTLEIQRTEQGDSAMYLCASSLGPDYGYTFGSGTRLTVV.

The CDR3 is CASSLAGQRYGYTF. CDR3 coding DNA: TGTGCCAGCAGCTTGGCGGGACAGAGATATGGCTACACCTTC. The rearrangement links TRBV5-4 to TRBJ1-2, with TRBD1 matching 7 bases. Germline V gene lookup returns CDR1 SGHNT and CDR2 YYREEE (reference sequence). The ends lost 0 bases at V and 5 bases at J; junction bases unmatched: 4. The CDR3 loop spans 14 amino acids.

A few counts support this clone. This chain links TRBV5-1 with TRBJ1-4, with D possibly matching TRBD1 (5 bases). CDR1 and CDR2 (germline): SGHRS, YFSETQ. This CDR3 contains 15 residues. V lost 0 bases, J lost 3 bases, and 9 bases lay in between. The CDR3 region has the DNA TGCGCCAGCAGCTTGGCAGGGAGGGCTAATGAAAAACTGTTTTTT. Translated: CASSLAGRANEKLFF.

The chain has TRBV6-5 and TRBJ1-3, with D possibly being TRBD1 (6 bases). Trimming stripped 4 bases from V and 3 bases from J, with 7 bases between. Germline V CDR1 and CDR2: MNHEY, SVGAGI. The CDR3 loop spans 13 amino acids. The CDR3 DNA sequence: TGTGCCAGCAGTTCAGGGGATGGAAACACCATATATTTT. Protein: CASSSGDGNTIYF.

This clone was seen a single time. V gene TRBV7-2 combines with J gene TRBJ1-5, with D unresolved. Germline V lookup: CDR1 SGHTA, CDR2 FQGNSA. The length of the CDR3 is 15 residues. V shed 2 bases and J shed 6 bases, with 14 bases lying between them. This CDR3 reads CASSLWQIPGQPQHF. CDR3 bases: TGTGCCAGCAGCTTATGGCAGATACCGGGTCAGCCCCAGCATTTT. Drawing the rest from reference TRBV7-2 and TRBJ1-5, the complete variable domain is GAGVSQSPSNKVTEKGKDVELRCDPISGHTALYWYRQSLGQGLEFLIYFQGNSAPDKSGLPSDRFSAERTGGSVSTLTIQRTQQEDSAVYLCASSLWQIPGQPQHFGDGTRLSIL.

V usage is TRBV30 and J usage is TRBJ2-1; no firm D call. The CDR3 runs to 13 residues. V dropped 1 base and J dropped 7 bases, with 11 bases sitting between them. Germline V gives CDR1 GTSNPN, CDR2 SVGIG (reference sequence). This chain's CDR3 is CAWSGQADNEQFF. CDR3 DNA sequence: TGTGCCTGGAGTGGGCAGGCGGATAATGAGCAGTTCTTC.

In regard to this clone: Other DNA sequences in this sample translate to the same CDR3. The genes are TRBV18 and TRBJ2-7, with D maybe TRBD2 (6 bases). The V gene's germline CDR1 is KGHSH and CDR2 LQKENI. V was pared by 3 bases and J by 5 bases, with 8 bases between. This CDR3 region has 12 residues. The CDR3, as DNA: TGTGCCAGCTCACCCTCGGGGGACGAGCAGTACTTC. It codes for CASSPSGDEQYF.

The V call is TRBV27, the J call TRBJ2-3, with unresolved D. Between the trimmed V and J ends, which lost 2 bases and 0 bases, there was a span of 9 bases. This CDR3 comprises 15 residues. Germline values: CDR1 MNHEY, CDR2 SMNVEV (reference sequence). As DNA, the CDR3 is TGTGCCAGCAGTTTACAGAGACTCAGCACAGATACGCAGTATTTT. This gives the protein CASSLQRLSTDTQYF.

This clone showed up just once. The chain has TRBV11-3 and TRBJ2-3; D unclear. CDR1 is SGHNT, CDR2 YENEEA, per germline. Trimming pared 2 bases from V and 5 bases from J, leaving 14 bases between. CDR3 length: 15 residues. This CDR3 reads CASSLSPLPRDTQYF. The CDR3 DNA sequence: TGTGCCAGCAGCTTATCTCCCCTCCCTAGAGATACGCAGTATTTT.

The chain uses TRBV27 and TRBJ2-7; D is perhaps TRBD1 or TRBD2 (5 bases each). Between the trimmed V and J ends, which lost 5 bases and 6 bases, there was a span of 17 bases. CDR3 length: 14 residues. Germline values: CDR1 MNHEY, CDR2 SMNVEV (reference sequence). The CDR3 DNA is TGTGCCAGCAGTCCCGGGACCGGGGACGGCGAGCAGTACTTC. Residues: CASSPGTGDGEQYF.

The rearrangement links TRBV5-4 to TRBJ2-1, with a possible D match to TRBD1 (5 bases). V was cut by 4 bases and J by 4 bases, with 12 bases left in between. Germline loops: CDR1 SGHNT, CDR2 YYREEE (reference sequence). The CDR3 extends over 14 amino acids. In DNA form, the CDR3 reads TGTGCCAGCAGCCCCCAGGGAAAATACAATGAGCAGTTCTTC. It is translated as CASSPQGKYNEQFF.

The chain links TRBV14 to TRBJ2-1, with D uncertain. The CDR3 runs to 11 residues. Germline values: CDR1 SGHDN, CDR2 FVKESK. Trimming shortened V by 4 bases and J by 6 bases, and 4 bases separated the two germline ends. The CDR3 DNA reads TGTGCCAGCAGCCTGGGCAATGAGCAGTTCTTC. Amino acid sequence: CASSLGNEQFF.

The genes are TRBV6-2 or TRBV6-3 and TRBJ1-2; D is unresolved. V lost 5 bases, J lost 3 bases, and 19 bases lay in between. In germline, CDR1 is MNHEY, CDR2 SVGEGT. The CDR3 consists of 16 residues. CDR3: CASSHQPDGFHYGYTF. The CDR3 coding sequence is TGTGCCAGCAGTCACCAGCCGGACGGCTTCCACTATGGCTACACCTTC.

This clone was observed a handful of times. The rearrangement joins TRBV9 to TRBJ2-1, with a weak D call TRBD1 (6 bases). The CDR3 length is 14 residues. Germline loops: CDR1 SGDLS, CDR2 YYNGEE. The V gene lost 7 bases and the J gene lost 9 bases, with 20 bases spanning the gap. The CDR3 is CASSWDILGSEQFF. CDR3 nucleotides: TGTGCCAGCTCGTGGGACATCCTAGGCAGTGAGCAGTTCTTC.